A selection of T cell receptor beta chains follows, all from one sample in a study of T cell responses to AZD1222 COVID-19 vaccine. Assay: immunoSEQ multiplex PCR; the TCRdb copy retains only in-frame clones and omits some. The sample carries some 160,000 clones, roughly 89% recorded once. The specimen comprised peripheral blood, sampled 28 days after the second AZD1222 dose. The source is an adult who received the AZD1222 COVID-19 vaccine. The CDR3 runs from the conserved cysteine through the conserved F or W. Fields, in order: V gene, D gene, J gene, clone size, CDR3 protein, CDR3 DNA. A D gene is named only where the DNA matches it firmly. For some rows the clone size is stated as once, few or many, or as a class when expanded; others skip it.

TRBV6-6,NA,TRBJ1-2,NA,CASRANYGYTF,TGTGCCAGCAGAGCTAACTATGGCTACACCTTC
TRBV4-3,TRBD1,TRBJ1-5,NA,CASSQVDRAGNQPQHF,TGCGCCAGCAGCCAAGTGGACAGGGCGGGGAATCAGCCCCAGCATTTT
TRBV21-1,NA,TRBJ2-1,once,CASSQTPPRAGGYNEQFF,TGTGCCAGCAGCCAAACCCCCCCTAGAGCGGGGGGCTACAATGAGCAGTTCTTC
TRBV15,TRBD1,TRBJ2-7,NA,CATSRVAGQGRDEQYF,TGTGCCACCAGCAGAGTTGCTGGACAGGGGCGGGACGAGCAGTACTTC
TRBV6-5,TRBD1,TRBJ1-2,NA,CASKRGQGSNYGYTF,TGTGCCAGCAAAAGGGGACAGGGGTCTAACTATGGCTACACCTTC
TRBV4-2,NA,TRBJ1-1,NA,CASSQGGNTEAFF,TGTGCCAGCAGCCAAGGGGGGAACACTGAAGCTTTCTTT
TRBV7-9,TRBD1,TRBJ1-6,NA,CASSRGTDYSPLHF,TGTGCCAGCAGCCGTGGGACAGACTATTCACCCCTCCACTTT
TRBV7-9,NA,TRBJ1-2,NA,CASSFSGGAENYGYTF,TGTGCCAGCAGCTTCAGTGGGGGCGCAGAGAACTATGGCTACACCTTC
TRBV9,NA,TRBJ2-7,NA,CARDSYRSYEQYF,TGTGCCAGAGACAGTTATAGATCCTACGAGCAGTACTTC
TRBV4-2,NA,TRBJ1-1,NA,CASSQEGDGDTEAFF,TGTGCCAGCAGCCAAGAGGGGGACGGTGACACTGAAGCTTTCTTT
TRBV11-2,NA,TRBJ1-1,NA,CASSLRGRNTEAFF,TGTGCCAGCAGCCTCCGAGGGAGGAACACTGAAGCTTTCTTT
TRBV30,TRBD2,TRBJ2-5,NA,CAWSPQLAGGQETQYF,TGTGCCTGGAGTCCCCAGCTAGCGGGGGGACAAGAGACCCAGTACTTC
TRBV14,NA,TRBJ1-2,once,CASSQVPWGQGTF,NA
TRBV2,NA,TRBJ2-5,NA,CASSGSVGALGETQYF,TGTGCCAGCAGTGGTTCCGTGGGGGCACTGGGGGAGACCCAGTACTTC
TRBV10-3,NA,TRBJ2-7,NA,CAISEARQGRSYEQYF,TGTGCCATCAGTGAGGCGCGGCAGGGAAGATCCTACGAGCAGTACTTC
TRBV6-2/TRBV6-3,TRBD2,TRBJ2-3,once,CASSLALAGGLSTDTQYF,TGTGCCAGCAGCCTGGCCCTAGCGGGGGGCCTTAGCACAGATACGCAGTATTTT
TRBV5-1,NA,TRBJ1-2,NA,CASSLGGTPGGYTF,TGCGCCAGCAGCTTGGGGGGGACTCCGGGTGGCTACACCTTC
TRBV7-2,NA,TRBJ1-3,NA,CASSFDAGNTIYF,TGTGCCAGCAGCTTCGACGCTGGAAACACCATATATTTT
TRBV19,NA,TRBJ1-6,NA,CATADAYNSPLHF,TGTGCCACCGCGGACGCCTATAATTCACCCCTCCACTTT
TRBV4-2,TRBD1,TRBJ1-4,NA,CASSQDGQATNEKLFF,TGTGCCAGCAGCCAGGATGGACAGGCAACTAATGAAAAACTGTTTTTT
TRBV2,NA,TRBJ1-6,NA,CASSVGARNSPLHF,TGTGCCAGCAGCGTAGGGGCGAGGAATTCACCCCTCCACTTT
TRBV5-3,NA,TRBJ2-1,NA,CARSLTRSRANEQFF,TGTGCCAGAAGCTTAACAAGGAGCAGGGCCAATGAGCAGTTCTTC
TRBV30,TRBD1,TRBJ1-1,NA,CAWDRGEAFF,TGTGCCTGGGACAGGGGAGAAGCTTTCTTT
TRBV30,NA,TRBJ2-3,once,CAWSAQPGDTQYF,TGTGCCTGGAGCGCCCAACCGGGGGATACGCAGTATTTT
TRBV7-8,NA,TRBJ2-3,once,CASSLAYFVRGTDTQYF,TGTGCCAGCAGCTTAGCCTACTTCGTGCGGGGCACAGATACGCAGTATTTT
TRBV2,NA,TRBJ1-1,NA,CASIRGGVGNTEAFF,TGTGCCAGCATCCGTGGCGGGGTTGGGAACACTGAAGCTTTCTTT
TRBV7-8,TRBD1,TRBJ2-7,NA,CASSTLRDSYEQYF,TGTGCCAGCAGCACCCTCCGGGACAGCTACGAGCAGTACTTC
TRBV30,NA,TRBJ2-3,NA,CAWSAPYGRATTDTQYF,TGTGCCTGGAGTGCCCCGTACGGGCGGGCAACCACAGATACGCAGTATTTT
TRBV12-5,NA,TRBJ1-1,NA,CASGLETEAFF,TGTGCTAGTGGTTTGGAAACTGAAGCTTTCTTT
TRBV27,TRBD2,TRBJ2-1,NA,CASSSGLAGGSYNEQFF,TGTGCCAGCAGTTCCGGACTAGCGGGGGGCTCCTACAATGAGCAGTTCTTC
TRBV7-2,NA,TRBJ1-2,NA,CASTRDNYGYTF,TGTGCCAGCACCCGGGACAACTATGGCTACACCTTC
TRBV7-2,NA,TRBJ2-7,NA,CASRGSYEQYF,TGTGCCAGCAGGGGCTCCTACGAGCAGTACTTC
TRBV4-3,NA,TRBJ2-4,NA,CASSQGRAPPENIQYF,TGCGCCAGCAGCCAAGGACGGGCCCCCCCTGAAAACATTCAGTACTTC
TRBV10-2,TRBD1,TRBJ1-2,NA,CASSEWPNPGTGDGYTF,TGCGCCAGCAGTGAATGGCCAAACCCCGGGACAGGGGATGGCTACACCTTC
TRBV27,NA,TRBJ1-1,NA,CASSLYGGYPEAFF,TGTGCCAGCAGTTTATATGGAGGGTACCCTGAAGCTTTCTTT
TRBV19,NA,TRBJ2-3,NA,CATSAIFSTDTQYF,TGTGCCACCTCGGCGATATTTAGCACAGATACGCAGTATTTT
TRBV7-9,NA,TRBJ2-5,NA,CASSSLRDRTWETQYF,TGTGCCAGCAGCTCCTTGAGGGACCGCACTTGGGAGACCCAGTACTTC
TRBV18,NA,TRBJ2-7,once,CASSPSHQGMEQYF,TGTGCCAGCTCACCAAGTCACCAGGGGATGGAACAGTACTTC
TRBV7-9,NA,TRBJ2-5,NA,CASSPTSTGQETQYF,TGTGCCAGCAGCCCAACTTCCACAGGGCAAGAGACCCAGTACTTC
TRBV5-4,TRBD1,TRBJ2-3,once,CASSPGQTEDTQYF,TGTGCCAGCAGCCCGGGACAGACGGAAGATACGCAGTATTTT
TRBV13,NA,TRBJ2-1,NA,CASSLEEGAGNEQFF,TGTGCCAGCAGCTTAGAAGAGGGAGCCGGGAATGAGCAGTTCTTC
TRBV7-9,NA,TRBJ2-5,NA,CASPPSGSRARETQYF,TGTGCCAGCCCACCCTCTGGGTCGCGGGCGAGGGAGACCCAGTACTTC
TRBV6-5,TRBD1,TRBJ2-7,NA,CASSPRDREIDEQYF,TGTGCCAGCAGTCCTCGGGACAGAGAAATCGATGAGCAGTACTTC
TRBV11-3,NA,TRBJ2-2,NA,CASSLDGLNTGELFF,TGTGCCAGCAGCTTAGACGGGTTGAACACCGGGGAGCTGTTTTTT
TRBV7-9,NA,TRBJ1-4,few,CASRPQTGGAVVNEKLFF,TGTGCCAGCAGACCCCAAACCGGAGGGGCAGTTGTTAATGAAAAACTGTTTTTT
TRBV6-2/TRBV6-3,TRBD1,TRBJ1-2,NA,CASSYRHRDSDSYGYTF,TGTGCCAGCAGTTATCGACACCGGGACAGCGACAGCTATGGCTACACCTTC
TRBV11-2,TRBD2,TRBJ2-5,NA,CASSLDDGLAGGQETQYF,TGTGCCAGCAGCCTCGACGATGGACTAGCGGGGGGACAAGAGACCCAGTACTTC
TRBV7-2,NA,TRBJ1-2,NA,CASSLEGRYGYTF,TGTGCCAGCAGCTTAGAAGGGAGGTATGGCTACACCTTC
TRBV11-2,NA,TRBJ1-1,NA,CASSLRGGFGF,TGTGCCAGCAGCCTACGGGGAGGGTTTGGCTTT
TRBV30,NA,TRBJ2-7,NA,CAWSVFGREQYF,TGTGCCTGGAGTGTATTCGGGCGCGAGCAGTACTTC
TRBV5-4,NA,TRBJ1-2,NA,CAMRAGTYGYTF,TGTGCCATGAGGGCAGGGACTTATGGCTACACCTTC